This T cell receptor beta chain comes out of a study of T cell repertoires in cytomegalovirus infection. Study-level findings and limits: Public TCR beta family frequency separated CMV-and-HLA carriers, including in an independent cohort. Predominance within the ex vivo response was attributable to HLA-C-restricted CMV-specific TCR beta clonotypes.

The CDR3 length is 14 residues. Trimming stripped 5 bases from V and 6 bases from J, with 14 bases between. Germline lookup yields CDR1 SEHNR and CDR2 FQNEAQ (reference sequence). Using its own MiXCR run on the reads, TCRdb lists one record per CDR3 protein. The sample carries some 130,000 distinct CDR3 sequences, approximately 30% recorded once. This clonotype occurred many times. Antigen specificity is unknown. The chain recombines TRBV7-9 with TRBJ2-1; D uncertain. Sequenced here: CD8+ T cells from cultured PBMCs, sampled from culture after CMV antigen stimulation. The TCR was taken from a human donor in good health (CMV status not recorded). Some clones in this sample may be carry-over from other donors' samples. CDR3 region: CASSPRSTTNEQFF. CDR3 DNA sequence: TGTGCCAGCAGCCCTCGGTCTACTACCAATGAGCAGTTCTTC.